One and the same sample provided the 10 T cell receptor beta chains below, sequenced in a study of identical twins. Each CDR3 protein gets one entry after TCRdb re-called the 5' RACE reads with MiXCR. The sample consists of about 890,000 distinct CDR3 sequences, approximately 13% of them appearing once. These same records also appear under a second study, on yellow fever vaccine responses in identical twins.

The sample consisted of PBMCs. The origin of the receptors is a woman aged 18-29 years in good health.

The chain is built from TRBV20-1 and TRBJ2-3; D is perhaps TRBD1 or TRBD2 (5 bases each). Germline loops: CDR1 DFQATT, CDR2 SNEGSKA (reference sequence). CDR3 size: 17 residues. Trimming pared 0 bases from V and 2 bases from J, leaving 18 bases between. The CDR3 region has the DNA TGCAGTGCTAGAGATTTTTGGGCAGGGAGCAACACAGATACGCAGTATTTT. This sequence encodes CSARDFWAGSNTDTQYF.

V is TRBV7-9 and J is TRBJ1-5; D is possibly TRBD1 (5 bases). Trimming removed 5 bases from V and 1 base from J, with 12 bases in between. The CDR3 spans 15 residues. Germline CDR1 and CDR2: SEHNR and FQNEAQ (reference sequence). CDR3 sequence reads: CASSTAGSSNQPQHF. The DNA of the CDR3 is TGTGCCAGCAGCACGGCAGGGTCGAGCAATCAGCCCCAGCATTTT.

The V call is TRBV15, the J call TRBJ2-1; possibly TRBD1 for D (5 bases). The germline gives CDR1 LNHNV, CDR2 YYDKDF (reference sequence). The CDR3 has 14 residues. V gave up 2 bases and J gave up 6 bases, with 11 bases separating them. CDR3 residues: CATSRQRQFNEQFF. DNA of the CDR3: TGTGCCACCAGCAGACAACGACAGTTCAATGAGCAGTTCTTC. Variable domain in full (rest from reference TRBV15 and TRBJ2-1): DAMVIQNPRYQVTQFGKPVTLSCSQTLNHNVMYWYQQKSSQAPKLLFHYYDKDFNNEADTPDNFQSRRPNTSFCFLDIRSPGLGDTAMYLCATSRQRQFNEQFFGPGTRLTVL.

This clonotype showed up just a few times. The gene calls are TRBV6-5 and TRBJ2-1, with TRBD2 matching 10 bases. The CDR3 length is 16 residues. V was clipped by 2 bases and J by 4 bases; unmatched bases: 5. Per the germline V gene, CDR1 is MNHEY and CDR2 is SVGAGI. In DNA, the CDR3 is TGTGCCAGCAGTTACGCCCCTAGCGGGAGTTACAATGAGCAGTTCTTC. This codes for CASSYAPSGSYNEQFF.

The chain couples TRBV10-3 to TRBJ1-2; no clear D. Between the trimmed V and J ends, which lost 8 bases and 4 bases, there was a span of 20 bases. CDR1 is ENHRY and CDR2 is SYGVKD in the germline V gene. This CDR3 contains 15 residues. CDR3 nucleotide sequence: TGTGCCATCTCCGCGGGATTGAGGGCTGCCTATGGCTACACCTTC. This encodes CAISAGLRAAYGYTF.

This clonotype occurred many times. This chain connects TRBV4-1 to TRBJ2-7; D is perhaps TRBD1 (5 bases). Germline V gene data show CDR1 as MGHRA and CDR2 as YSYEKL. Trimming removed 3 bases at V and 0 bases at J, with 21 bases between. There are 18 residues in the CDR3. The CDR3 region is CASSHPRVVAHSSYEQYV. In nucleotides, the CDR3 is TGCGCCAGCAGCCACCCCAGGGTGGTAGCCCATAGCTCCTACGAGCAGTACGTC.

The table lists this clonotype with a few counts. The chain uses TRBV20-1 and TRBJ2-3; D gene uncertain. V dropped 4 bases and J dropped 2 bases, with 10 bases sitting between them. Germline V gene lookup returns CDR1 DFQATT and CDR2 SNEGSKA (reference sequence). The CDR3 has 13 residues. Here the CDR3 reads CSATKTITDTQYF. CDR3 bases: TGCAGTGCTACCAAGACCATCACAGATACGCAGTATTTT.

The V and J genes are TRBV24-1 and TRBJ1-1; a weak D match, TRBD1 (6 bases). The CDR3 runs to 12 residues. Germline-derived CDR1 and CDR2 are KGHDR and SFDVKD. V was cut by 4 bases and J by 11 bases, with 13 bases left in between. This chain's CDR3 is CATSDFRGSAFF. The CDR3 DNA reads TGTGCCACCAGTGACTTTAGGGGGTCGGCTTTCTTT.

The sample holds a few counts of this clonotype. This chain uses TRBV2 with TRBJ2-5; TRBD1 agrees at 10 bases. Germline V CDR1 and CDR2: SNHLY, FYNNEI. Trimming at V came to 3 bases and at J to 7 bases, leaving 5 bases not matched to a gene. The length of the CDR3 is 14 residues. The CDR3 sequence is CASSDRDRGRTQYF. The CDR3 DNA sequence: TGTGCCAGCAGTGACCGGGACAGGGGTCGGACCCAGTACTTC.

The rearrangement links TRBV5-6 to TRBJ2-5; unclear D gene. Per germline, CDR1 SGHDT and CDR2 YYEEEE. The CDR3 is 12 residues long. V lost 3 bases to trimming and J lost 1 base, with 4 bases between them. Written as DNA, the CDR3 is TGTGCCAGCAGCTGGGGCCAAGAGACCCAGTACTTC. Protein product: CASSWGQETQYF. The variable domain in full, with the rest retrieved from reference TRBV5-6 and TRBJ2-5, is DAGVTQSPTHLIKTRGQQVTLRCSPKSGHDTVSWYQQALGQGPQFIFQYYEEEERQRGNFPDRFSGHQFPNYSSELNVNALLLGDSALYLCASSWGQETQYFGPGTRLLVL.